The T cell receptor beta chain described here comes from a study of CD8 T cells in Susac syndrome. This CDR3 comprises 12 residues. Germline loops: CDR1 SGHTA, CDR2 FQGNSA. The V and J ends lost 2 bases and 9 bases respectively, with 8 bases between them. The study, taken as a whole, reports: A relatively small number of individuals underwent TCR sequencing and HLA analysis.

Sequencing of TCR beta, carried out with a high-throughput approach, was applied to CD8+ and CD4+ T cells from the blood. Negative isolation was used for CD8+ and CD4+ T cells, and FACS enrichment was applied to TEMRA cells. Reverse transcription used roughly 0.45 to 1 ug RNA and random hexamers. The CDR3 of TCR beta was amplified by immunoSEQ multiplex PCR across 54 Vbeta and 13 Jbeta. TCRdb passed the immunoSEQ multiplex PCR reads through MiXCR, listing each CDR3 protein once. Among under 200,000 distinct CDR3 sequences listed, 90% to 95% were seen once. Of note for this clonotype: Its antigen is unidentified.

This sequence originates from a human donor in good health. V gene TRBV7-2 combines with J gene TRBJ2-1, with D uncertain. The sequenced sample was CD4+ T cells from PBMCs. This CDR3 is CASSLKSFEQFF. The CDR3 DNA sequence: TGTGCCAGCAGCTTAAAGAGTTTTGAGCAGTTCTTC.